Presented here are 5 T cell receptor beta chains from one specimen sequenced in a study of identical twins. TCRdb recomputed calls from the 5' RACE reads with MiXCR, one row per CDR3 protein. There are some 270,000 distinct CDR3 sequences in the sample; approximately 8.3% occur only once, and 2.5% to 3.5% lies in the top ten. This sample was shared with a second study, whose subject was yellow fever vaccine responses in identical twins.

Material: CD8+ T cells sorted from blood. The source of these receptors is a woman aged 18-29 years in good health.

V gene TRBV11-2 combines with J gene TRBJ2-3; D not certain. This CDR3 spans 12 amino acids. Trimming left V 5 bases short and J 5 bases short, with 8 bases between. Germline CDR1 and CDR2: SGHAT and FQNNGV. The CDR3 DNA follows: TGTGCCAGCAGCCCAATGAGAGATACGCAGTATTTT. This codes for CASSPMRDTQYF.

This clonotype was counted many times. The chain joins TRBV5-6 to TRBJ2-2; the D is unclear. Per the germline V gene, CDR1 is SGHDT and CDR2 is YYEEEE. The CDR3 consists of 13 residues. Trimming shortened V by 5 bases and J by 2 bases, and 7 bases separated the two germline ends. The CDR3 loop is CASSVVNTGELFF. The CDR3 DNA sequence: TGTGCCAGCAGTGTCGTTAACACCGGGGAGCTGTTTTTT.

V gene TRBV2 combines with J gene TRBJ2-7, with 7 bases fitting TRBD2. With V trimmed by 0 bases and J by 3 bases, 2 bases remained unmatched. Germline loops: CDR1 SNHLY, CDR2 FYNNEI. There are 14 residues in the CDR3. In DNA form, the CDR3 reads TGTGCCAGCAGTGAAGCGCCTAGCGGCTACGAGCAGTACTTC. This gives the protein CASSEAPSGYEQYF.

This clonotype came up many times. V gene TRBV24-1 combines with J gene TRBJ2-6; D call uncertain. There are 19 residues in the CDR3. With 3 bases removed from V and 0 bases from J, the gap between germline ends came to 17 bases. Germline V lookup: CDR1 KGHDR, CDR2 SFDVKD. CDR3 in amino acids: CATSDVPDGSHSGANVLTF. The CDR3 DNA sequence: TGTGCCACCAGTGATGTCCCGGACGGGTCCCACTCTGGGGCCAACGTCCTGACTTTC.

This clonotype appeared a few times. The CDR3 nucleotides are TGTGCCAGCAGGACGGGAGAGTGGACAGCGGAAAACTACGAGCAGTACTTC. It codes for CASRTGEWTAENYEQYF. The rearrangement links TRBV28 to TRBJ2-7; D possibly uses TRBD1 or TRBD2 (6 bases each). CDR3 length equals 17 residues. Deletions cut 6 bases from V and 3 bases from J, with 24 bases between. The V gene's germline CDR1 is MDHEN and CDR2 SYDVKM.